Below are 17 T cell receptor beta chains sequenced from a single sample in a study of blood T cell repertoires in COVID-19. The data were produced by immunoSEQ multiplex PCR, yet TCRdb's version contains in-frame clones alone and is incomplete. The sample consists of 280,000 or so clones, around 85% of them appearing once. The sequencing sample was made of PBMCs or T cells enriched from blood (not recorded which). The receptors were gathered from a woman between 35 and 50 years old who had recovered from COVID-19.

The chain couples TRBV20-1 to TRBJ2-7, with 16 nucleotides matching TRBD2. CDR1 is DFQATT, CDR2 SNEGSKA, per germline (reference sequence). The CDR3 extends over 18 amino acids. V dropped 3 bases and J dropped 9; count of bases not matched to a gene: 17. This CDR3 is CSASLGTGTSGRASGQYF. The CDR3 bases are TGCAGTGCTAGTTTGGGAACCGGGACTAGCGGGAGGGCTTCGGGGCAGTACTTC.

J is TRBJ2-3 and V is TRBV7-2, with D unclear. The CDR3 is 14 amino acids. Germline CDR1 and CDR2: SGHTA and FQGNSA. With 3 bases removed from V and 2 bases from J, the gap between germline ends came to 9 bases. CDR3 sequence: CASSFLLFTDTQYF. The CDR3 bases are TGTGCCAGCAGCTTCCTACTCTTCACAGATACGCAGTATTTT. The full variable domain, completed using reference TRBV7-2 and TRBJ2-3, is GAGVSQSPSNKVTEKGKDVELRCDPISGHTALYWYRQSLGQGLEFLIYFQGNSAPDKSGLPSDRFSAERTGGSVSTLTIQRTQQEDSAVYLCASSFLLFTDTQYFGPGTRLTVL.

The genes are TRBV10-3 and TRBJ1-4; D gene unclear. This CDR3 spans 12 amino acids. The ends were cut back, 2 bases at V and 7 bases at J, with 5 bases in the middle. Germline CDR1 reads ENHRY; CDR2 reads SYGVKD. Written as DNA, the CDR3 is TGTGCCATCAGTGAGGCGGCTGAAAAACTGTTTTTT. It encodes CAISEAAEKLFF.

The V and J genes are TRBV7-2 and TRBJ1-2; 8 bases are shared with TRBD1. Germline values: CDR1 SGHTA, CDR2 FQGNSA. After removal of 3 bases from V and 6 bases from J, the junction contained 9 bases not matched to a gene. The CDR3 totals 15 residues. This CDR3 is CASSFLSGGQDGYTF. The CDR3 DNA reads as TGTGCCAGCAGCTTCCTTTCAGGGGGCCAGGATGGCTACACCTTC.

This clone was seen just once. The chain recombines TRBV5-6 with TRBJ1-3; 7 bases line up with TRBD1. The CDR3 contains 13 residues. Germline CDR1 reads SGHDT; CDR2 reads YYEEEE. The ends lost 5 bases at V and 2 bases at J; junction bases unmatched: 1. The CDR3 reads CASRDRAGNTIYF. The CDR3 coding sequence is TGTGCCAGCAGAGACAGGGCTGGAAACACCATATATTTT.

The V and J genes are TRBV9 and TRBJ1-2; the match to TRBD1 covers 7 bases. CDR3 size: 18 residues. Germline values: CDR1 SGDLS, CDR2 YYNGEE. The V and J ends lost 3 bases and 4 bases, in that order; junction bases with no gene match: 18. The CDR3 nucleotides are TGTGCCAGCAGCGGGGCCCCGGACAGGAGGAGAAGGGGCTATGGCTACACCTTC. Its translation: CASSGAPDRRRRGYGYTF.

The gene calls are TRBV20-1 and TRBJ2-1, with 8 bases identical to TRBD1. The CDR3 has 14 amino acids. Germline trimming cut 3 bases from V and 4 bases from J; bases unmatched to any gene: 5. Germline CDR1 reads DFQATT; CDR2 reads SNEGSKA (reference sequence). CDR3: CSASQGAGYNEQFF. DNA for the CDR3: TGCAGTGCTAGTCAGGGGGCGGGTTACAATGAGCAGTTCTTC.

The genes are TRBV2 and TRBJ1-5; D not resolved. CDR3 length equals 14 residues. Germline CDR1 is SNHLY and CDR2 is FYNNEI. V dropped 7 bases and J dropped 0 bases, with 10 bases sitting between them. DNA for the CDR3: TGTGCCAGCACCCAGGCGATTAGCAATCAGCCCCAGCATTTT. It codes for CASTQAISNQPQHF.

The DNA for the CDR3 is TGTGCCAGCAGCCAACCACAGGGGCAAAACACTGAAGCTTTCTTT. Translating gives CASSQPQGQNTEAFF. V is TRBV4-2 and J is TRBJ1-1; 7 bases match TRBD1. The trim removed 2 bases at V and 2 bases at J, leaving 5 bases unmatched. Germline V gene lookup returns CDR1 LGHNA and CDR2 YNFKEQ. This CDR3 has 15 residues.

The CDR3 DNA is TGTGCCAGCAGCCCTAGACAAAATTCACCCCTCCACTTT. Residues: CASSPRQNSPLHF. This rearrangement joins TRBV6-2 or TRBV6-3 to TRBJ1-6; no clear D. Germline CDR1 reads MNHEY; CDR2 reads SVGEGT. The V and J ends lost 6 bases and 7 bases respectively, with 10 bases between them. The CDR3 spans 13 residues.

The rearrangement uses TRBV7-3 and TRBJ2-1; 8 bases fit TRBD2. The V segment lost 2 bases and the J segment 9 bases; nucleotides outside the gene matches: 6. Germline CDR1 reads SGHTA; CDR2 reads FQGTGA. This CDR3 has 14 amino acids. The chain's CDR3 is CASSLLAGSSEQFF. Here the CDR3 DNA reads TGTGCCAGCAGCTTATTAGCGGGATCCAGTGAGCAGTTCTTC.

The chain joins TRBV28 to TRBJ2-5, with D possibly matching TRBD1 (6 bases). CDR1 and CDR2 from the germline V gene are MDHEN and SYDVKM. The ends were cut back, 7 bases at V and 2 bases at J, with 17 bases in the middle. This CDR3 contains 15 residues. In DNA, the CDR3 is TGTGCCAGCAATACAGGGCAGAGGGCACAAGAGACCCAGTACTTC. Translation: CASNTGQRAQETQYF.

Written as DNA, the CDR3 is TGTGCCAGCAGCCCCGGTGGCAGGGGGTTCGAGCAGTACTTC. The encoded protein is CASSPGGRGFEQYF. V is TRBV7-2 and J is TRBJ2-7; 7 positions agree with TRBD1. V trimming: 5 bases; J trimming: 6 bases; junction bases outside the gene matches: 10. The CDR3 runs 14 residues. In germline, CDR1 is SGHTA, CDR2 FQGNSA.

The gene calls are TRBV30 and TRBJ1-6; the D is unclear. This CDR3 has 13 amino acids. Germline-derived CDR1 and CDR2 are GTSNPN and SVGIG (reference sequence). Trimming removed 4 bases at V and 9 bases at J, with 13 bases between. CDR3 DNA sequence: TGTGCCTGGACGGAGGCGCAGGTTTCACCCCTCCACTTT. Protein product: CAWTEAQVSPLHF.

V usage is TRBV10-3 and J usage is TRBJ2-3; a weak D match, TRBD2 (5 bases). The CDR3 has 12 amino acids. In germline, CDR1 is ENHRY, CDR2 SYGVKD. Trimming shortened V by 2 bases and J by 6 bases, and 6 bases separated the two germline ends. Written as DNA, the CDR3 is TGTGCCATCAGTGAGGGGGAGGATACGCAGTATTTT. Encoded protein: CAISEGEDTQYF.

This chain connects TRBV10-3 to TRBJ2-1, with 15 nucleotides matching TRBD2. After removal of 10 bases from V and 8 bases from J, the junction contained 12 bases not matched to a gene. The CDR3 covers 16 residues. CDR1 is ENHRY, CDR2 SYGVKD, per germline. The CDR3 sequence: CATQVGTSGRSDEQFF. The CDR3 DNA sequence: TGTGCCACCCAGGTCGGGACTAGCGGGAGGTCCGATGAGCAGTTCTTC.

The chain carries TRBV9 and TRBJ2-7, with TRBD1 matching 8 bases. V shed 3 bases and J 6 bases; nucleotides not matched to a gene: 5. This CDR3 contains 13 residues. Germline V gives CDR1 SGDLS, CDR2 YYNGEE. The DNA for the CDR3 is TGTGCCAGCAGCGACTGGACAGGGCGCGAGCAGTACTTC. Its translation is CASSDWTGREQYF.